Detailed here is one T cell receptor beta chain. These data originate in a study of blood T cell repertoires in COVID-19. Across the whole study: In each case, the material was cDNA or gDNA derived from T cells, B-cell-depleted T cells, or PBMCs.

Germline V gene sequence: CDR1 SGHTA, CDR2 FQGNSA. Trimming stripped 0 bases from V and 1 base from J, with 6 bases between. The length of the CDR3 is 15 residues. Assay: immunoSEQ multiplex PCR; the TCRdb copy retains only in-frame clones and omits some. The sample records some 93,000 clones, roughly 87% being singletons. This chain joins TRBV7-2 and TRBJ2-2; D not resolved. The receptor's source is a man in his 60s with acute or convalescent COVID-19. Sequencing used peripheral blood. Here the CDR3 reads CASSLAARNTGELFF. DNA of the CDR3: TGTGCCAGCAGCTTAGCAGCGAGGAACACCGGGGAGCTGTTTTTT.